Below, 11 T cell receptor beta chains from the same sample are listed, as sequenced in a study of T cell changes during pregnancy in multiple sclerosis. Using immunoSEQ multiplex PCR, the repertoire was profiled, and TCRdb retains in-frame clones only, with some absent. Among around 33,000 clones listed, about 90% were seen once. Source: CD4+ T cells from peripheral blood mononuclear cells, taken after pregnancy. The receptors stem from a female donor with multiple sclerosis, enrolled in a pregnancy study.

Notes on this clone: A much more abundant neighbour one base away suggests this may be a read error. This chain joins TRBV7-3 and TRBJ1-1, with a tentative D call TRBD1 (6 bases). Germline lookup yields CDR1 SGHTA and CDR2 FQGTGA. The CDR3 totals 12 residues. The CDR3 loop is CAGSRDRQVIFF. The CDR3 DNA reads TGTGCCGGCAGCCGAGACCGACAGGTCATTTTCTTT.

This clone showed up just once. The chain has TRBV7-8 and TRBJ2-1; D is unresolved. The germline gives CDR1 SGHVS, CDR2 FQNEAQ. There are 15 residues in the CDR3. V shed 2 bases and J shed 5 bases, with 13 bases lying between them. The CDR3 nucleotides are TGTGCCAGCAGCTTACGTTCTAGTTCAAACAATGAGCAGTTCTTC. Translation gives CASSLRSSSNNEQFF. The entire variable domain, with the rest obtained from reference TRBV7-8 and TRBJ2-1, is as follows: GAGVSQSPRYKVAKRGQDVALRCDPISGHVSLFWYQQALGQGPEFLTYFQNEAQLDKSGLPSDRFFAERPEGSVSTLKIQRTQQEDSAVYLCASSLRSSSNNEQFFGPGTRLTVL.

This chain joins TRBV5-1 and TRBJ2-3; a possible D gene is TRBD1 (6 bases). V lost 3 bases and J 2 bases, leaving 13 bases between the germline ends. CDR3 length: 15 amino acids. CDR1 is SGHRS and CDR2 is YFSETQ in the germline V gene. The CDR3 spells CASSYRALDTDTQYF. The CDR3 DNA reads as TGCGCCAGCAGCTACAGGGCTCTCGACACAGATACGCAGTATTTT.

The V gene is TRBV15, the J gene TRBJ1-1; D is uncertain. This CDR3 contains 14 residues. In germline, CDR1 is LNHNV, CDR2 YYDKDF (reference sequence). The V and J ends lost 0 bases and 0 bases respectively, with 5 bases between them. The CDR3 spells CATSRDRVNTEAFF. The CDR3 DNA reads as TGTGCCACCAGCAGAGATCGGGTGAACACTGAAGCTTTCTTT. Full variable domain (missing parts from reference TRBV15 and TRBJ1-1): DAMVIQNPRYQVTQFGKPVTLSCSQTLNHNVMYWYQQKSSQAPKLLFHYYDKDFNNEADTPDNFQSRRPNTSFCFLDIRSPGLGDTAMYLCATSRDRVNTEAFFGQGTRLTVV.

The chain combines TRBV18 with TRBJ1-2; D perhaps matches TRBD1 (5 bases). There are 14 residues in the CDR3. Per the germline V gene, CDR1 is KGHSH and CDR2 is LQKENI. Trimming shortened V by 2 bases and J by 10 bases, and 17 bases separated the two germline ends. As DNA, the CDR3 is TGTGCCAGCTCACCAAGGCTTCAGGGTGAATCCTACACCTTC. Encoded protein: CASSPRLQGESYTF.

The chain has TRBV5-1 and TRBJ2-3; a possible D gene is TRBD1 (6 bases). The CDR3 has 15 amino acids. The germline V gene encodes CDR1 SGHRS and CDR2 YFSETQ. V lost 4 bases, J lost 4 bases, and 16 bases lay in between. The CDR3 coding sequence is TGCGCCAGCAGCCTCCCGGCGGACAGTCCAGATACGCAGTATTTT. Protein product: CASSLPADSPDTQYF.

The chain recombines TRBV20-1 with TRBJ1-3, with D uncertain. The CDR3 totals 11 residues. CDR1 and CDR2 (germline): DFQATT, SNEGSKA (reference sequence). Trimming removed 1 base from V and 8 bases from J, with 6 bases in between. The CDR3 bases are TGCAGTGCTAGAGGACTAGACACCATATATTTT. Its translation: CSARGLDTIYF.

The chain links TRBV7-8 to TRBJ2-1; TRBD2 agrees at 11 bases. CDR3 length: 16 amino acids. The V segment lost 1 base and the J segment 3 bases; nucleotides outside the gene matches: 2. Germline V gene lookup returns CDR1 SGHVS and CDR2 FQNEAQ. CDR3 residues: CASSLVAGGFYNEQFF. CDR3 bases: TGTGCCAGCAGCTTAGTAGCGGGAGGGTTCTACAATGAGCAGTTCTTC.

This chain links TRBV13 with TRBJ2-3; 11 positions match TRBD2. Germline CDR1 is PRHDT and CDR2 is FYEKMQ (reference sequence). The CDR3 sequence is 18 residues long. Germline trimming cut 1 base from V and 0 bases from J; bases unmatched to any gene: 6. The DNA of the CDR3 is TGTGCCAGCAGCTTAGAAGGGACTAGCGGATCTAGCACAGATACGCAGTATTTT. Its translation is CASSLEGTSGSSTDTQYF.

The chain recombines TRBV18 with TRBJ2-2, with D possibly being TRBD2 (5 bases). CDR3 length equals 14 residues. V was cut by 0 bases and J by 4 bases, with 6 bases left in between. Germline CDR1 is KGHSH and CDR2 is LQKENI. The CDR3 coding sequence is TGTGCCAGCTCACCACCGAGCGGCACCGGGGAGCTGTTTTTT. Amino acid sequence: CASSPPSGTGELFF.

This chain joins TRBV29-1 and TRBJ2-1; possible D gene TRBD2, 5 bases. The CDR3 sequence is 15 residues long. Trimming left V 4 bases short and J 1 base short, with 14 bases between. Looked up from germline, CDR1 is SQVTM and CDR2 is ANQGSEA. The chain's CDR3 is CSVVTPGMSYNEQFF. The DNA of the CDR3 is TGCAGCGTTGTAACCCCGGGGATGTCCTACAATGAGCAGTTCTTC.